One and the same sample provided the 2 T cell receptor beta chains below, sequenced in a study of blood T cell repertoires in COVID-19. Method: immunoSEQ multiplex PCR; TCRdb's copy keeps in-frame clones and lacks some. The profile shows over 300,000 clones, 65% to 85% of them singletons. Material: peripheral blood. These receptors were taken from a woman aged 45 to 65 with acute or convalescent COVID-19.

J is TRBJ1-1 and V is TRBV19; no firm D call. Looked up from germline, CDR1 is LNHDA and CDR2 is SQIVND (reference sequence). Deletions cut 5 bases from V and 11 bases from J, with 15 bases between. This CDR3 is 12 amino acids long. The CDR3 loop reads CASSLPPSEAFF. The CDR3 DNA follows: TGTGCCAGTAGTTTACCCCCCTCGGAGGCTTTCTTT.

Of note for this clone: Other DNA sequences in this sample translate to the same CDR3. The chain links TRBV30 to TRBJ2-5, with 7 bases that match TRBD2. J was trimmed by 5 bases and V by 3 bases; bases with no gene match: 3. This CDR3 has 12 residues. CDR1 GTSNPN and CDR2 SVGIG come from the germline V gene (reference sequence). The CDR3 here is CAWSLGGETQYF. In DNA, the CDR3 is TGTGCCTGGAGCTTGGGAGGGGAGACCCAGTACTTC.